Sequencing of this TCR beta chain was carried out in a study of cytomegalovirus exposure and HLA in healthy donors. Vbeta (60) and Jbeta (13) primers were used in the PCR. The repertoire was sequenced with immunoSEQ multiplex PCR; TCRdb's copy has only in-frame clones and lacks some. The sample records fewer than 250,000 clones, around 80% being singletons. The clonotype originates from a man aged 35 to 55 in good health and CMV-seronegative. The sequenced sample consisted of PBMCs.

The CDR3 spells CASSLTVVSGNTIYF. The CDR3 DNA is TGTGCCAGCAGTTTAACGGTCGTCTCTGGAAACACCATATATTTT. The chain uses TRBV28 and TRBJ1-3; D gene unclear. Deletions cut 2 bases from V and 0 bases from J, with 8 bases between. The CDR3 contains 15 residues. The germline CDR1 and CDR2 sequences are MDHEN and SYDVKM.